This T cell receptor beta chain was obtained from a study of blood T cell repertoires in COVID-19. Overall study: Researchers got acute and convalescent COVID-19 samples from the United States, Italy and Spain. From T cells, B-cell-depleted T cells, or PBMCs came the material, which was cDNA or gDNA.

The protocol was immunoSEQ multiplex PCR, while the TCRdb copy is restricted to in-frame clones and leaves out a portion. The table has 210,000 or so clones, 75% to 90% seen once; the top ten hold 4% to 5.5%. The CDR3 has 17 residues. V was clipped by 5 bases and J by 6 bases, with 25 bases between them. CDR1 and CDR2 from the germline V gene are LNHDA and SQIVND (reference sequence). The chain couples TRBV19 to TRBJ1-1; D possibly corresponds to TRBD1 (6 bases). The origin of this receptor is a woman in her 40s with acute or convalescent COVID-19. The sequencing input was peripheral blood. The CDR3 loop is CASSPPQGEQWTAEAFF. The CDR3 DNA reads TGTGCCAGTAGTCCGCCTCAGGGAGAACAGTGGACAGCTGAAGCTTTCTTT.